In its sample, the clone carrying this T cell receptor beta chain was seen many times. As yet, its antigen is unknown. This sample was included in a study of neurological immune-mediated disorders. Overall study findings and caveats: HTLV-1-associated myelopathy ranked highest for TCR clonal expansion and multiple sclerosis lowest, beneath healthy controls.

Healthy controls consisted of blood bank volunteers in Maryland, USA. One entry per CDR3 protein results from TCRdb running MiXCR on the 5' RACE reads. The top ten clones hold 0.95% to 1.5% of a sample with approximately 45,000 distinct CDR3 sequences, approximately 12% of them seen once. The CDR3 consists of 13 residues. The germline gives CDR1 GTSNPN, CDR2 SVGIG (reference sequence). The V gene end was trimmed by 5 bases and the J gene end by 7 bases; junction bases not matched to a gene: 10. The sequencing input was PBMCs. This chain joins TRBV30 and TRBJ1-2; 7 bases agree with TRBD1. The origin of this receptor is a female donor in good health. CDR3 loop: CAWGTGEIGGYTF. CDR3 coding DNA: TGTGCCTGGGGAACAGGGGAAATAGGTGGCTACACCTTC. The variable domain in full, with the rest retrieved from reference TRBV30 and TRBJ1-2, is SQTIHQWPATLVQPVGSPLSLECTVEGTSNPNLYWYRQAAGRGLQLLFYSVGIGQISSEVPQNLSASRPQDRQFILSSKKLLLSDSGFYLCAWGTGEIGGYTFGSGTRLTVV.